The text below deals with one T cell receptor (beta chain). Its target is unknown. These data originate in a study of shared clonotypes between healthy human individuals. Every immunoSEQ plate was one replicate of a subset's evenly spread DNA. Original processing notes: Because ImmunoSEQ provided only junction sequences with no quality scores, the filtering differed. Some clones are missing from TCRdb's copy, which holds only in-frame ones; the method was immunoSEQ multiplex PCR. That table furnishes V, J and clone size, whereas the DNA furnished D and trimming. The sample carries 2 million to 2.5 million clones, over 85% recorded once. Regarding the study as a whole: Few donors limited the genetic and exposure-history diversity represented.

In germline, CDR1 is MDHEN, CDR2 SYDVKM. The CDR3 runs 13 residues. V was shortened by 1 base and J by 7 bases, with 8 bases between the two germline ends. Material for sequencing was naive CD4+ T cells from PBMCs. Subset in this sample: CD45RA+ positively selected. V and J are TRBV28 and TRBJ2-4; no firm D call. This TCR was recovered from a man younger than 35 in good health. Some clones in this sample may be carry-over from other donors' samples. CDR3 amino acids: CASSLSPQNIQYF. The CDR3, as DNA: TGTGCCAGCAGTTTATCGCCGCAGAACATTCAGTACTTC.